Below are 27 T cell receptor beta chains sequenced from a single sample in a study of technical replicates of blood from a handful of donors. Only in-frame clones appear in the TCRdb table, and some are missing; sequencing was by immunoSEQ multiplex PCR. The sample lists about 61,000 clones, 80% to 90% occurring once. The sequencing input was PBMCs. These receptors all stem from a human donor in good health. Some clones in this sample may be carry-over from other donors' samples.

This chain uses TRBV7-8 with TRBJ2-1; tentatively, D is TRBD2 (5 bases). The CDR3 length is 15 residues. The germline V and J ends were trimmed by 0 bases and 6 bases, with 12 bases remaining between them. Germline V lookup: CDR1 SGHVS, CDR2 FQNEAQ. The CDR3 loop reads CASSLAGRGGNEQFF. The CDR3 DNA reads TGTGCCAGCAGCTTAGCGGGGAGAGGTGGCAATGAGCAGTTCTTC.

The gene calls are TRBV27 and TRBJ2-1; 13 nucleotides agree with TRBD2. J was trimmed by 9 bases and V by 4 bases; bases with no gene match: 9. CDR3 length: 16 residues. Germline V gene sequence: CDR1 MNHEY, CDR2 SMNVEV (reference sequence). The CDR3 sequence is CASSSWGTSGKVEQFF. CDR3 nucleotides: TGTGCCAGCAGTTCGTGGGGGACTAGCGGGAAGGTTGAGCAGTTCTTC.

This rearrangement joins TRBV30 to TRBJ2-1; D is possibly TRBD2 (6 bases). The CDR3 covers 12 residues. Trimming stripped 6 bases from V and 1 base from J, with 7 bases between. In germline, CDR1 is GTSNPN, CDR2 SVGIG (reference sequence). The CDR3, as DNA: TGTGCCTGCGGGAGTTCCTACAATGAGCAGTTCTTC. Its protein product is CACGSSYNEQFF.

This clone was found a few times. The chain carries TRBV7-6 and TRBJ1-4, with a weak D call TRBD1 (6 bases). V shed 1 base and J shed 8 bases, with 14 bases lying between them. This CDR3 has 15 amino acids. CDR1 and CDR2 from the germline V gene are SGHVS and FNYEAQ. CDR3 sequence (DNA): TGTGCCAGCAGCTTAGGGCCGTCAGGGGTCGAAAAACTGTTTTTT. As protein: CASSLGPSGVEKLFF.

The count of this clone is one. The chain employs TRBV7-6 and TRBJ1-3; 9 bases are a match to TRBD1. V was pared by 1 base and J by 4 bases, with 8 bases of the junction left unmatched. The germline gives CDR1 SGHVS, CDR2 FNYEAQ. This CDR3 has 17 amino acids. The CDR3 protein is CASSLVPGQGTGNTIYF. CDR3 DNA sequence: TGTGCCAGCAGCTTAGTACCGGGACAGGGAACAGGAAACACCATATATTTT.

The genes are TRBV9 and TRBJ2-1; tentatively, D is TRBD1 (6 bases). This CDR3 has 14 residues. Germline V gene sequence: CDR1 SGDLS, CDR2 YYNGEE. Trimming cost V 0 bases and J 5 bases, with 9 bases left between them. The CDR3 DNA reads TGTGCCAGCAGCGTAGGAGGGGGAGACAATGAGCAGTTCTTC. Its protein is CASSVGGGDNEQFF.

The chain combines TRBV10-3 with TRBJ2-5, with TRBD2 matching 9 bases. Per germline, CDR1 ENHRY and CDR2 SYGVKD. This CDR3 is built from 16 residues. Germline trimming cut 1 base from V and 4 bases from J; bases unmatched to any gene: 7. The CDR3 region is CAISELLAGEGETQYF. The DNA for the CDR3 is TGTGCCATCAGTGAGTTGTTAGCGGGAGAAGGAGAGACCCAGTACTTC.

CDR3 sequence reads: CASSNPGAGGETQYF. CDR3 nucleotides: TGTGCCAGTAGTAACCCCGGGGCCGGGGGGGAGACCCAGTACTTC. The rearrangement uses TRBV19 and TRBJ2-5, with 7 bases matching TRBD2. The ends lost 4 bases at V and 5 bases at J; junction bases unmatched: 10. This CDR3 contains 15 residues. Looked up from germline, CDR1 is LNHDA and CDR2 is SQIVND (reference sequence).

The chain's CDR3 is CASSGQGTYEQYF. The DNA of the CDR3 is TGTGCCAGCAGTGGCCAGGGGACCTACGAGCAGTACTTC. V is TRBV6-1 and J is TRBJ2-7, with D maybe TRBD1 (6 bases). With 4 bases removed from V and 2 bases from J, the gap between germline ends came to 9 bases. Per the germline V gene, CDR1 is MNHNS and CDR2 is SASEGT. The CDR3 contains 13 residues.

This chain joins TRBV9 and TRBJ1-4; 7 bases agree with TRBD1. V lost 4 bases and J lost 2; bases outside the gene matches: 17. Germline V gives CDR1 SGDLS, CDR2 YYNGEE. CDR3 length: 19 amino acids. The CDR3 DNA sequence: TGTGCCAGCAGCCCAGGGACAGAAGGGAATGCAGGGACTAATGAAAAACTGTTTTTT. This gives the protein CASSPGTEGNAGTNEKLFF. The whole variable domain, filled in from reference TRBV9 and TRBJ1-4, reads DSGVTQTPKHLITATGQRVTLRCSPRSGDLSVYWYQQSLDQGLQFLIQYYNGEERAKGNILERFSAQQFPDLHSELNLSSLELGDSALYFCASSPGTEGNAGTNEKLFFGSGTQLSVL.

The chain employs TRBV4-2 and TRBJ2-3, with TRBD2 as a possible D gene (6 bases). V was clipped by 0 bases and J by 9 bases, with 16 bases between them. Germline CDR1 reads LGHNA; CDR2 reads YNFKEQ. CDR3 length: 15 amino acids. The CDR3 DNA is TGTGCCAGCAGCCAAGATGGGACTCCGACGGGCACGCAGTATTTT. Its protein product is CASSQDGTPTGTQYF.

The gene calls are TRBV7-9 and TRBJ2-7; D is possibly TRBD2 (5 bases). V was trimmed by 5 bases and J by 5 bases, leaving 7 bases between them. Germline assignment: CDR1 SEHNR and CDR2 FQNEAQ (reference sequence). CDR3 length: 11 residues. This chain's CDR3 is CASSLGDEQYF. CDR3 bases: TGTGCCAGCAGCCTCGGGGACGAGCAGTACTTC.

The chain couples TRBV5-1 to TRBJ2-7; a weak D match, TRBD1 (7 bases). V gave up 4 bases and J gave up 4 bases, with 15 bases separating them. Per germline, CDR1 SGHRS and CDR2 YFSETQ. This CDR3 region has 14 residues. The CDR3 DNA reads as TGCGCCAGCAGCCCCGGGGGACAGTGGTACGAGCAGTACTTC. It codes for CASSPGGQWYEQYF.

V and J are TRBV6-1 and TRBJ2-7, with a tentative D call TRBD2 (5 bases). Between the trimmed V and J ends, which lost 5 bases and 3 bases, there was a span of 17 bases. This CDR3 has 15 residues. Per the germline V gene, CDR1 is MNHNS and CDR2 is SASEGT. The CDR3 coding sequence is TGTGCCAGCAGTCCGTCTAGCTCCAACCGCTACGAGCAGTACTTC. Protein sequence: CASSPSSSNRYEQYF.

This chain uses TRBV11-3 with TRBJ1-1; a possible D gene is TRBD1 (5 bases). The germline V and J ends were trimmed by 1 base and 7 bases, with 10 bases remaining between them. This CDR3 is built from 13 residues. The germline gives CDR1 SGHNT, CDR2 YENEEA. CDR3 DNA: TGTGCCAGCAGCTTAGCTGGGGCCCGTGAAGCTTTCTTT. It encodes CASSLAGAREAFF. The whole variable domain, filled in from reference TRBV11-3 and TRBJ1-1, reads EAGVVQSPRYKIIEKKQPVAFWCNPISGHNTLYWYLQNLGQGPELLIRYENEEAVDDSQLPKDRFSAERLKGVDSTLKIQPAELGDSAVYLCASSLAGAREAFFGQGTRLTVV.

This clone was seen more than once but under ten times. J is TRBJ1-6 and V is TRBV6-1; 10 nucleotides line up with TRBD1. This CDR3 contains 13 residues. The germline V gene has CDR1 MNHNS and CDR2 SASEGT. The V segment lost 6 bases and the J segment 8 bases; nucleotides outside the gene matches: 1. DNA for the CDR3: TGTGCCAGCAGCGGACAGGGGGATTCACCCCTCCACTTT. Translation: CASSGQGDSPLHF.

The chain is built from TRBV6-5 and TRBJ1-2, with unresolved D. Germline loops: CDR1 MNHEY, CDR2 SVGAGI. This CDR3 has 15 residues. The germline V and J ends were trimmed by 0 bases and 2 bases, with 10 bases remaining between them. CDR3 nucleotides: TGTGCCAGCAGTTACTCCCCAGAGAGGAACTATGGCTACACCTTC. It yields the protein CASSYSPERNYGYTF.

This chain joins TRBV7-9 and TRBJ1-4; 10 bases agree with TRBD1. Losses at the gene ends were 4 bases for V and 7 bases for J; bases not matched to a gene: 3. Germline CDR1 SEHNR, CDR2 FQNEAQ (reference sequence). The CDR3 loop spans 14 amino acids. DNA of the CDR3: TGTGCCAGCAGCTCCCGGACAGGGGGTGAAAAACTGTTTTTT. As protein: CASSSRTGGEKLFF.

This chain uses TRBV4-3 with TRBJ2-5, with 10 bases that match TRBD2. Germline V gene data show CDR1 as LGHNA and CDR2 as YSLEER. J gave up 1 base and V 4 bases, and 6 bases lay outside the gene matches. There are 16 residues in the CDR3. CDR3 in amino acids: CASSPRLAGRQETQYF. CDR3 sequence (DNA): TGCGCCAGCAGCCCCAGACTAGCGGGCCGCCAAGAGACCCAGTACTTC.

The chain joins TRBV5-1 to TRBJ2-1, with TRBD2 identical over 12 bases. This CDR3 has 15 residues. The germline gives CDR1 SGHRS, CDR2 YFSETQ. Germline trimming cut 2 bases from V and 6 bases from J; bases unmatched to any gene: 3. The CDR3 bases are TGCGCCAGCAGCTTCACTAGCGGGGGGATCAATGAGCAGTTCTTC. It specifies CASSFTSGGINEQFF.

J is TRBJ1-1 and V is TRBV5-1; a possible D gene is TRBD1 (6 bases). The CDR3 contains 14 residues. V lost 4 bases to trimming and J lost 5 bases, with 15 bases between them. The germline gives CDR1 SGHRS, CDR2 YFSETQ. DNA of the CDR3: TGCGCCAGCAGCGCAGGGGAGTTAGAAACTGAAGCTTTCTTT. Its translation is CASSAGELETEAFF.

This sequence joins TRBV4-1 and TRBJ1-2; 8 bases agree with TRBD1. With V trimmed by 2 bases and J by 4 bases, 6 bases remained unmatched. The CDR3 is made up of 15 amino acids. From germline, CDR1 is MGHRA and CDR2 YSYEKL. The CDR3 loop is CASSQLNRGSYGYTF. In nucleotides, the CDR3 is TGCGCCAGCAGCCAACTTAACAGGGGGTCCTATGGCTACACCTTC.

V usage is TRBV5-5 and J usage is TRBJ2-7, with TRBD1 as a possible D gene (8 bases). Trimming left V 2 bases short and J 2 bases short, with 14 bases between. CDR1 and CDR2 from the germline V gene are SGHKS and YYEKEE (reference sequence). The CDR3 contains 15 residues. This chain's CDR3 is CASSLQGGETYEQYF. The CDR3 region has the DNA TGTGCCAGCAGCTTACAGGGGGGGGAAACCTACGAGCAGTACTTC.

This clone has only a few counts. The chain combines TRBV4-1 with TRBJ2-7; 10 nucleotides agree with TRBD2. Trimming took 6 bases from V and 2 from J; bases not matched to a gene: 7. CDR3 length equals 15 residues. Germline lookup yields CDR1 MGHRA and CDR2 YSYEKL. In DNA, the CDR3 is TGCGCCAGCAGGAAAGCTAGCGGGGGAACCTACGAGCAGTACTTC. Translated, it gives CASRKASGGTYEQYF.

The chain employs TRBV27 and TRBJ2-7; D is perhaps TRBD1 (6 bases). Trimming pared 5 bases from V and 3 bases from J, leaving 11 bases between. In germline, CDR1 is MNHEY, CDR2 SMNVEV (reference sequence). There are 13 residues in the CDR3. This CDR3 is CASSRAGVYEQYF. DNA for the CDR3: TGTGCCAGCAGTAGGGCAGGGGTCTACGAGCAGTACTTC.

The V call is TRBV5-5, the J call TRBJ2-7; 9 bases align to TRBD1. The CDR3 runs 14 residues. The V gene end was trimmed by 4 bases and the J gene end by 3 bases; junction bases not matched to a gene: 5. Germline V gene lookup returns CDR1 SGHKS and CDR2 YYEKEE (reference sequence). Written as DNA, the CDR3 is TGTGCCAGCAGCACGGGGACAGGGAACTACGAGCAGTACTTC. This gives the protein CASSTGTGNYEQYF. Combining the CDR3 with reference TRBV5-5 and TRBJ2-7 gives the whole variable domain DAGVTQSPTHLIKTRGQQVTLRCSPISGHKSVSWYQQVLGQGPQFIFQYYEKEERGRGNFPDRFSARQFPNYSSELNVNALLLGDSALYLCASSTGTGNYEQYFGPGTRLTVT.

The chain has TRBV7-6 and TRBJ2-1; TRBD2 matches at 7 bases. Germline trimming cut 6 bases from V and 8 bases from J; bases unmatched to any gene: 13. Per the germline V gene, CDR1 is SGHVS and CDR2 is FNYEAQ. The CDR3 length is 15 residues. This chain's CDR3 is CASRSGTTQSHEQFF. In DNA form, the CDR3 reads TGTGCCAGCAGATCCGGGACTACCCAATCCCATGAGCAGTTCTTC.